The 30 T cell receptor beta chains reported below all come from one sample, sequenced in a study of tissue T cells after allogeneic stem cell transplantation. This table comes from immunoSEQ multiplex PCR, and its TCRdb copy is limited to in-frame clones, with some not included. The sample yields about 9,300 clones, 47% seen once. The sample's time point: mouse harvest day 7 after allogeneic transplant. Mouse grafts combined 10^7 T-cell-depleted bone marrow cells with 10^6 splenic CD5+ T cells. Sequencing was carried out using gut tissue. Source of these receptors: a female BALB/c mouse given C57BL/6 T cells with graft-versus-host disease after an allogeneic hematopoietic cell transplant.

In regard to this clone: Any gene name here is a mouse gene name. CDR3 amino acids: CASIRGKNTLYF. The covered CDR3 bases are TGTGCCAGCATCCGCGGGAAAAACACCTTGTAC. This chain uses TRBV26 with TRBJ2-4; the D is unclear. The read finishes 1 residue shy of the CDR3 end, and the germline J gene is used to complete it. The germline V gene has CDR1 KGHPV and CDR2 FQNQEV (reference sequence). This CDR3 spans 12 amino acids. Trimming pared 7 bases from V and 4 bases from J, leaving 9 bases between. Full variable domain (outside the CDR3, taken from reference TRBV26 and TRBJ2-4): NSKVIQTPRYLVKGQGQKAKMRCIPEKGHPVVFWYQQNKNNEFKFLINFQNQEVLQQIDMTEKRFSAECPSNSPCSLEIQSSEAGDSALYLCASIRGKNTLYFGAGTRLSVL.

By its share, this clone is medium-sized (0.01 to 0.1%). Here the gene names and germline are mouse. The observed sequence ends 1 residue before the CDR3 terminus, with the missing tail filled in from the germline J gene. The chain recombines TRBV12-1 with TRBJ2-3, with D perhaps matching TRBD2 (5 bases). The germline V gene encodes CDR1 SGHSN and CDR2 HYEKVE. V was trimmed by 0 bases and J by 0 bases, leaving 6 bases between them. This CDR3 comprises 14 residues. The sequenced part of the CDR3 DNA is TGTGCCAGCTCTCTCTGGGGAAGTGCAGAAACGCTGTAT. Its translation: CASSLWGSAETLY. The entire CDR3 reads CASSLWGSAETLYF.

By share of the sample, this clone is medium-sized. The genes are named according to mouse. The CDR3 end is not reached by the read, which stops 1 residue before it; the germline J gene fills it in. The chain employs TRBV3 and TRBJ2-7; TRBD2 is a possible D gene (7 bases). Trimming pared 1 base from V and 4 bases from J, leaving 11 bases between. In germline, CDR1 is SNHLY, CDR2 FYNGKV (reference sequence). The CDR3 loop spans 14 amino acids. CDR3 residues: CASSLGLGAYEQYF. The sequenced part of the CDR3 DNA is TGTGCCAGCAGCTTAGGCCTGGGGGCTTATGAACAGTAC.

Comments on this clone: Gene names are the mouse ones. CDR3 loop: CASSLTLSNERLFF. The part of the CDR3 DNA that was read is TGTGCCAGCAGTCTGACACTTTCCAACGAAAGATTATTT. The V call is TRBV26, the J call TRBJ1-4, with D hard to call. The read ends 1 residue before the CDR3 terminus; that terminus is restored from the germline J gene. With 2 bases removed from V and 0 bases from J, the gap between germline ends came to 4 bases. Germline V gives CDR1 KGHPV, CDR2 FQNQEV (reference sequence). The CDR3 loop spans 14 amino acids.

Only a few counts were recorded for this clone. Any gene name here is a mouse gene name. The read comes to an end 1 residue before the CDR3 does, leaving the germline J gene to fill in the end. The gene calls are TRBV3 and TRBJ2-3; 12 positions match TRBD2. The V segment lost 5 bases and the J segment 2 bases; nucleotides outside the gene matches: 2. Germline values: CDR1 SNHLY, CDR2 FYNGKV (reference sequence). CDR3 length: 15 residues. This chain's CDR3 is CASSRLGGPAETLYF. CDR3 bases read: TGTGCCAGCAGCCGACTGGGGGGGCCTGCAGAAACGCTGTAT.

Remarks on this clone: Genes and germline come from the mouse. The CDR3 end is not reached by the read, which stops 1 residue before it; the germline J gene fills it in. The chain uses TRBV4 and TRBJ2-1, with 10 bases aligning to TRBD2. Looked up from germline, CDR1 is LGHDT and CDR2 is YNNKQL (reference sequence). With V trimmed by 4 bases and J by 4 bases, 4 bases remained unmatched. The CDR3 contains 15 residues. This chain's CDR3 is CASSSLGGPYAEQFF. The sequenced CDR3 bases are TGTGCCAGCAGCTCTCTGGGGGGGCCATATGCTGAGCAGTTC.

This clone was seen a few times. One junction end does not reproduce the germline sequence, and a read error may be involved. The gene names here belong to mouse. CDR3 protein: CGAWDWGGRYEQYF. The part of the CDR3 DNA that was read is TGTGGTGCTTGGGACTGGGGGGGCCGGTATGAACAGTAC. The chain combines TRBV20 with TRBJ2-7; 14 nucleotides agree with TRBD2. The CDR3 is cut off 1 residue early in the read; its end comes from the germline J gene. This CDR3 contains 14 residues. Germline V CDR1 and CDR2: GFQATS, STVNSAI.

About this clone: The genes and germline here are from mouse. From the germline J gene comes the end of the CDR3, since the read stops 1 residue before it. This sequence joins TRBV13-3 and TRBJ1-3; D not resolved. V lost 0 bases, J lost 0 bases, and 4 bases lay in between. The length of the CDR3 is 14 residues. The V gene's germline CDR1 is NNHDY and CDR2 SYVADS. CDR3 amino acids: CASSDDNSGNTLYF. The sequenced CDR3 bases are TGTGCCAGCAGTGATGACAATTCTGGAAATACGCTCTAT.

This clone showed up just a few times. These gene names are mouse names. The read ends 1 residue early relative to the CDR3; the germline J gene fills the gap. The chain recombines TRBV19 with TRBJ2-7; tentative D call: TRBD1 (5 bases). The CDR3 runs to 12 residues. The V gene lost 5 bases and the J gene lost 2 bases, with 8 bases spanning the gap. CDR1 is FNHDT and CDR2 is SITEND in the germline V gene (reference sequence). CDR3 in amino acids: CASRRQTYEQYF. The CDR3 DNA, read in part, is TGTGCCAGCAGACGACAGACCTATGAACAGTAC. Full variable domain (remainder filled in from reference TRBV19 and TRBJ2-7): GGIITQTPKFLIGQEGQKLTLKCQQNFNHDTMYWYRQDSGKGLRLIYYSITENDLQKGDLSEGYDASREKKSSFSLTVTSAQKNEMAVFLCASRRQTYEQYFGPGTRLTVL.

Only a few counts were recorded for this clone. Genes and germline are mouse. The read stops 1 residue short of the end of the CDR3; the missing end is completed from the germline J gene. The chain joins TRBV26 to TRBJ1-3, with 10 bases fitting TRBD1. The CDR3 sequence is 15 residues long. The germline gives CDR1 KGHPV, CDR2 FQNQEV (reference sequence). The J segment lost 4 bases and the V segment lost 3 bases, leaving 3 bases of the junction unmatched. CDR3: CASSLRTGGGNTLYF. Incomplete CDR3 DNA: TGTGCCAGCAGTCTCAGGACAGGGGGAGGAAATACGCTCTAT.

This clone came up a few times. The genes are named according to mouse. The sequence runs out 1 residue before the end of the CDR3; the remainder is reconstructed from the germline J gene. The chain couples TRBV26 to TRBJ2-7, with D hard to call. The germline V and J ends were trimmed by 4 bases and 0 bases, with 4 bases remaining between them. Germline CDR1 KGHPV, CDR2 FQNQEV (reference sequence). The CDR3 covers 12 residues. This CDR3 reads CASSRSSYEQYF. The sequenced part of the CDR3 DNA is TGTGCCAGCAGTCGGAGCTCCTATGAACAGTAC.

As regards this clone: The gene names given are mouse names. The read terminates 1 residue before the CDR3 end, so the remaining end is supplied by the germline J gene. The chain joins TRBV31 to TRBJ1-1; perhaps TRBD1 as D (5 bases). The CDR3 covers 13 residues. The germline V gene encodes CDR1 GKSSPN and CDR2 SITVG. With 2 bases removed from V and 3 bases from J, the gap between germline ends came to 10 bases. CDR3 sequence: CAWSVRADTEVFF. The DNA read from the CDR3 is TGTGCCTGGAGTGTCAGGGCGGACACAGAAGTCTTC. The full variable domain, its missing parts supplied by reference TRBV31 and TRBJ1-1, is AQTIHQWPVAEIKAVGSPLSLGCTIKGKSSPNLYWYWQATGGTLQQLFYSITVGQVESVVQLNLSASRPKDDQFILSTEKLLLSHSGFYLCAWSVRADTEVFFGKGTRLTVV.

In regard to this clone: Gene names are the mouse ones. CDR3 region: CASSLWTAANSDYTF. CDR3 DNA (partial): TGTGCCAGCTCCCTTTGGACAGCAGCAAACTCCGACTACACC. The V call is TRBV12-1, the J call TRBJ1-2, with a tentative D call TRBD1 (6 bases). The read ends 1 residue early relative to the CDR3; the germline J gene fills the gap. Trimming removed 4 bases from V and 0 bases from J, with 14 bases in between. Per the germline V gene, CDR1 is SGHSN and CDR2 is HYEKVE. There are 15 residues in the CDR3.

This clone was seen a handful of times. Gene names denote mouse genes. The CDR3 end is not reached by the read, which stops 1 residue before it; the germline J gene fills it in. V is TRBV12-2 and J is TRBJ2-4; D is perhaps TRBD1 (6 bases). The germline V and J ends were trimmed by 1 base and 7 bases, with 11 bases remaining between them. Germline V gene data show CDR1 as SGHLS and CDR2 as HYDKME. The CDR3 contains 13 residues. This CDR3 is CASSLYRVDTLYF. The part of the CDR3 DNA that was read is TGTGCCAGCTCTCTTTACAGGGTTGACACCTTGTAC.

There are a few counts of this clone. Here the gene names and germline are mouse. The CDR3 region is CASGDWGGGPGQLYF. The sequenced part of the CDR3 DNA is TGTGCCAGCGGTGACTGGGGGGGAGGGCCCGGGCAGCTCTAC. This sequence joins TRBV13-2 and TRBJ2-2, with 9 bases lining up with TRBD2. The CDR3 is cut off 1 residue early in the read; its end comes from the germline J gene. The V gene's germline CDR1 is NNHNN and CDR2 SYGAGS (reference sequence). There are 15 residues in the CDR3. With 2 bases clipped from V and 6 bases from J, the junction kept 5 bases outside the gene matches.

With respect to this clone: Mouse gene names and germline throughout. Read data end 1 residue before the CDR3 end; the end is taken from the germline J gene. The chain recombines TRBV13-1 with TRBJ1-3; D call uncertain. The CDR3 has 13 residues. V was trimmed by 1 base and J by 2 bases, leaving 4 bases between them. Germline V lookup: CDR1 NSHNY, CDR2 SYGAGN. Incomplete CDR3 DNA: TGTGCCAGCAGTGATTGGGCTGGAAATACGCTCTAT. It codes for CASSDWAGNTLY. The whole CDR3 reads CASSDWAGNTLYF.

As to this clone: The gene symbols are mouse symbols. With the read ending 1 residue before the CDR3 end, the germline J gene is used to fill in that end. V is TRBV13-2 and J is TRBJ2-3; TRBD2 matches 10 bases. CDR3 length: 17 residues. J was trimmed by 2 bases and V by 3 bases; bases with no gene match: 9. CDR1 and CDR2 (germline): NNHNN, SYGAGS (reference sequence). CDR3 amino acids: CASGANRDWGSAETLYF. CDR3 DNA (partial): TGTGCCAGCGGTGCGAACCGGGACTGGGGATCTGCAGAAACGCTGTAT.

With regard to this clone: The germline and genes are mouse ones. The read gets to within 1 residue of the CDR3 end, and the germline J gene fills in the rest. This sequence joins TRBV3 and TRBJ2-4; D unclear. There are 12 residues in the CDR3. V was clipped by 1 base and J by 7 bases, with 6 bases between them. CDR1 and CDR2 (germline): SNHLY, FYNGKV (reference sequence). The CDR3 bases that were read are TGTGCCAGCAGCTTAGGAAGATACACCTTGTAC. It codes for CASSLGRYTLY. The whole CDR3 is CASSLGRYTLYF.

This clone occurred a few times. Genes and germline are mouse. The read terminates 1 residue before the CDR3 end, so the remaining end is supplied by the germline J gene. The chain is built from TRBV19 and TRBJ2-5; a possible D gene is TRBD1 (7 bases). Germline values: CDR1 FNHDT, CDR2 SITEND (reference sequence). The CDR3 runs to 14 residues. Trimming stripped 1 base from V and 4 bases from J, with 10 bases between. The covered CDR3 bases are TGTGCCAGCAGTATAAGGGGGCGAGAAGACACCCAGTAC. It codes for CASSIRGREDTQY. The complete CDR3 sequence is CASSIRGREDTQYF.

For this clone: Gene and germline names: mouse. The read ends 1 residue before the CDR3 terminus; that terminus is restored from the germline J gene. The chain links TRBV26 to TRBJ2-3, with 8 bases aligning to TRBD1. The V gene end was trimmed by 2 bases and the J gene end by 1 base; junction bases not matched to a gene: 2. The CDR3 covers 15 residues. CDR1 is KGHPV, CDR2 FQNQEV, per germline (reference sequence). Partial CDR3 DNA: TGTGCCAGCAGTCTGCTGACAGGGGGTGCAGAAACGCTGTAT. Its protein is CASSLLTGGAETLY. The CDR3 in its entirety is CASSLLTGGAETLYF.

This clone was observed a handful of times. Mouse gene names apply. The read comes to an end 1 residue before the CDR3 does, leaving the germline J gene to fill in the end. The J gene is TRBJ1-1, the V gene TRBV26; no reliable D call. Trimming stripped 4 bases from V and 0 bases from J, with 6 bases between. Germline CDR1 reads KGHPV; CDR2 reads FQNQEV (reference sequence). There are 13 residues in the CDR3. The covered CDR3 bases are TGTGCCAGCAGTCCCGCTGCAAACACAGAAGTCTTC. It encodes CASSPAANTEVF. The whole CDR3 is CASSPAANTEVFF.

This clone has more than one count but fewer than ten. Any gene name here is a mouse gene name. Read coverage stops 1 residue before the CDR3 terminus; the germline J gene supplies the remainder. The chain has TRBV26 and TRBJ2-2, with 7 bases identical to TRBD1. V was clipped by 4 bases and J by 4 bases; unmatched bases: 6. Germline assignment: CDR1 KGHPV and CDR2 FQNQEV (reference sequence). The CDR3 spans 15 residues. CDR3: CASSPRQGGTGQLYF. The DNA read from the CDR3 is TGTGCCAGCAGTCCCAGACAGGGAGGCACCGGGCAGCTCTAC.

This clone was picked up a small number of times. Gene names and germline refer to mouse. CDR3 DNA, as far as it was read: TGTGCCAGCAGCTATGACTGGGGGGGCTATGCTGAGCAGTTC. Its protein product is CASSYDWGGYAEQF. The full CDR3 sequence reads CASSYDWGGYAEQFF. This chain uses TRBV4 with TRBJ2-1; 11 nucleotides agree with TRBD2. The read halts 1 residue ahead of the CDR3 end, with the missing end drawn from the germline J gene. Germline V CDR1 and CDR2: LGHDT, YNNKQL (reference sequence). The length of the CDR3 is 15 residues. V gave up 3 bases and J gave up 3 bases; unmatched junction bases: 1.

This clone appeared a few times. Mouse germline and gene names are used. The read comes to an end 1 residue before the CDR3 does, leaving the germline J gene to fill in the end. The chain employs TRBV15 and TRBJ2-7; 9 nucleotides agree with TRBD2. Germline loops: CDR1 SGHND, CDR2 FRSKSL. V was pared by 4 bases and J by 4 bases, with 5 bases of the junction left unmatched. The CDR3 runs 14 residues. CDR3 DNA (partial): TGTGCCAGCAGTTCAACGGGACTGGGATATGAACAGTAC. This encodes CASSSTGLGYEQY. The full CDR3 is CASSSTGLGYEQYF.

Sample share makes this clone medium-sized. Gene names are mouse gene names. The DNA read from the CDR3 is TGCACCTGCAGTGCAGGGGGGACTGGAAATACGCTCTAT. This encodes CTCSAGGTGNTLY. In full, the CDR3 reads CTCSAGGTGNTLYF. The chain has TRBV1 and TRBJ1-3; perhaps TRBD1 as D (5 bases). The read ends 1 residue before the CDR3 terminus; that terminus is restored from the germline J gene. Germline loops: CDR1 NSQYPW, CDR2 LRSPGD (reference sequence). V was trimmed by 1 base and J by 2 bases, leaving 6 bases between them. CDR3 length: 14 amino acids.

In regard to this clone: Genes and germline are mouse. The CDR3 region is CASSLSPNSDYTF. The CDR3 DNA, read in part, is TGTGCCAGCAGTCTGAGTCCAAACTCCGACTACACC. The chain has TRBV26 and TRBJ1-2; D gene unclear. Coverage ceases 1 residue before the CDR3 finishes, and the germline J gene fills in the end. V was shortened by 2 bases and J by 0 bases, with 4 bases between the two germline ends. This CDR3 has 13 amino acids. Germline-derived CDR1 and CDR2 are KGHPV and FQNQEV (reference sequence).

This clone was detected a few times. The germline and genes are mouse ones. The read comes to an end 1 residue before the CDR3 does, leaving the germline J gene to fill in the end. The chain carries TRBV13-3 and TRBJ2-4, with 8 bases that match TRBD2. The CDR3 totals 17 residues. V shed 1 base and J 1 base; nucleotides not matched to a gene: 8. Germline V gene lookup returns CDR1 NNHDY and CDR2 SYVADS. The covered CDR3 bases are TGTGCCAGCAGTGATCCCCTGGGGGGACTCGGTCAAAACACCTTGTAC. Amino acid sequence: CASSDPLGGLGQNTLY. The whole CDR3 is CASSDPLGGLGQNTLYF.

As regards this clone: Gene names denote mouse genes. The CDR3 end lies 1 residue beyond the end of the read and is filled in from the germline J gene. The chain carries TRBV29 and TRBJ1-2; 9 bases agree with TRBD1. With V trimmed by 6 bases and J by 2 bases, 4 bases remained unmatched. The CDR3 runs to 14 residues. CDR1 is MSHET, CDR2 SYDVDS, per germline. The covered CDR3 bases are TGTGCTAGCAGCCGGACAGGGGTGAACTCCGACTACACC. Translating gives CASSRTGVNSDYT. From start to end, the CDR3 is CASSRTGVNSDYTF.

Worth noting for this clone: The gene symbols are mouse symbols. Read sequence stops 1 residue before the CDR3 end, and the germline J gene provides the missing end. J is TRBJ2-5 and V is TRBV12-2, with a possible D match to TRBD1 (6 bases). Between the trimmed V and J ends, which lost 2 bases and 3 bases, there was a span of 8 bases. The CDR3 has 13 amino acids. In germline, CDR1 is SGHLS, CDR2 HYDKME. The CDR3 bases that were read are TGTGCCAGCTCTCCCGGGACACAAGACACCCAGTAC. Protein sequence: CASSPGTQDTQY. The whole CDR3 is CASSPGTQDTQYF.

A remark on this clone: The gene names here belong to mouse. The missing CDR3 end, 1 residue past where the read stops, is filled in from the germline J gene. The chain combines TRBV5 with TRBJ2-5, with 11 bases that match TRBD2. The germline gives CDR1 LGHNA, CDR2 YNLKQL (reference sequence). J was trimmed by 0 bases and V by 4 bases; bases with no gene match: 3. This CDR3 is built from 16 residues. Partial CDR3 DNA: TGTGCCAGCAGCCGGGACTGGGGGTTTAACCAAGACACCCAGTAC. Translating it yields CASSRDWGFNQDTQY. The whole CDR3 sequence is CASSRDWGFNQDTQYF.